Detailed here is one T cell receptor beta chain. Using immunoSEQ multiplex PCR, the repertoire was profiled, and TCRdb retains in-frame clones only, with some absent. The table lists roughly 340,000 clones, about 93% of them singletons. This specimen belongs to a study of blood T cell repertoires in COVID-19. Study as a whole: Italy, Spain and the United States were the sources of the convalescent and acute COVID-19 samples.

CDR1 and CDR2 from the germline V gene are KGHSH and LQKENI. This CDR3 is 16 amino acids long. Germline trimming cut 1 base from V and 1 base from J; bases unmatched to any gene: 6. The specimen was peripheral blood. This chain links TRBV18 with TRBJ1-2, with 7 bases fitting TRBD1. The clonotype originates from a woman under 30 who had recovered from COVID-19. Written as DNA, the CDR3 is TGTGCCAGCTCACCACGGGACAGCCTTGTTAACTATGGCTACACCTTC. Translation: CASSPRDSLVNYGYTF. Full variable domain (remainder filled in from reference TRBV18 and TRBJ1-2): NAGVMQNPRHLVRRRGQEARLRCSPMKGHSHVYWYRQLPEEGLKFMVYLQKENIIDESGMPKERFSAEFPKEGPSILRIQQVVRGDSAAYFCASSPRDSLVNYGYTFGSGTRLTVV.